This T cell receptor (beta chain) was sequenced during a study of siplizumab effects on memory and regulatory T cells. General study findings and limits: Alloreactive CD4+ clones that could be mapped were on average approximately 69% Treg-derived with siplizumab, against roughly 27% in controls. Naive T cells looked more diverse than memory cells, and they looked like major contributors to the alloresponse.

Using immunoSEQ multiplex PCR, the repertoire was profiled, and TCRdb retains in-frame clones only, with some absent. The sample consists of 60,000 or so clones, more than 85% of them appearing once. The CDR3 runs to 14 residues. Germline V gene data show CDR1 as SGHTA and CDR2 as FQGNSA. V lost 2 bases to trimming and J lost 4 bases, with 10 bases between them. In this sample, this clone turned up once. Its antigen is unknown. The TCR sequence derives from a human donor in good health. V usage is TRBV7-2 and J usage is TRBJ2-3; D not certain. Sequencing used CD8+ T cells sorted from blood. CDR3 loop: CASSLLDGPDTQYF. The CDR3 nucleotides are TGTGCCAGCAGCTTACTAGATGGCCCAGATACGCAGTATTTT.